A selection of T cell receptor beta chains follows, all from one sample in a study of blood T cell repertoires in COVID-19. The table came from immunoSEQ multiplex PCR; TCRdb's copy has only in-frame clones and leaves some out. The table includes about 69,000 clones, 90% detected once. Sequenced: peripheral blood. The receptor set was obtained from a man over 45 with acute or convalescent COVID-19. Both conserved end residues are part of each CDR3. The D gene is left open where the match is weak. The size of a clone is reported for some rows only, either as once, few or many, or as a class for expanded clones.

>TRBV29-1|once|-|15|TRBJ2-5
CSAVRQAGTPETQYF
TGCAGCGCTGTCCGACAGGCCGGGACCCCAGAGACCCAGTACTTC
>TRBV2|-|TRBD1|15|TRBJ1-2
CASTTRTGGWYGYTF
TGTGCCAGCACAACCCGCACAGGGGGTTGGTATGGCTACACCTTC
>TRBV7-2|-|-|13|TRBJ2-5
CASSFPGRETQYF
TGTGCCAGCAGCTTTCCCGGGAGAGAGACCCAGTACTTC
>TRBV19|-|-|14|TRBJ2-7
CASSAVGTSHEQYF
TGTGCCAGTAGTGCGGTCGGTACCTCCCACGAGCAGTACTTC
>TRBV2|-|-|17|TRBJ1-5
CASSGGSGTEGNQPQHF
TGTGCCAGCAGTGGAGGATCAGGGACGGAGGGGAATCAGCCCCAGCATTTT
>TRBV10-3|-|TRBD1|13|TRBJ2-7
CAGAGTGSDEQYF
TGTGCCGGCGCCGGGACAGGGTCCGACGAGCAGTACTTC
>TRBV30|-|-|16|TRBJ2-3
CAWRGWGRGHSDTQYF
TGTGCCTGGAGGGGGTGGGGCAGGGGACATTCAGATACGCAGTATTTT
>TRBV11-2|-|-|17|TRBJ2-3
CASSLEVAVAPPDTQYF
TGTGCCAGCAGCTTAGAGGTAGCGGTCGCCCCACCAGATACGCAGTATTTT
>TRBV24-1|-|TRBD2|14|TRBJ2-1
CATRGDGGYNEQFF
TGTGCCACCCGGGGGGACGGAGGATACAATGAGCAGTTCTTC
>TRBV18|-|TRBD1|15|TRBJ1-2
CASSPTDRVDYGYTF
TGTGCCAGCTCACCAACGGACAGGGTCGACTATGGCTACACCTTC
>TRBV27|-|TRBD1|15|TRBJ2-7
CASSRWGQSSYEQYF
TGTGCCAGCAGTAGGTGGGGACAGAGCTCCTACGAGCAGTACTTC
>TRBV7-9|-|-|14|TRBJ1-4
CASTFGATNEKLFF
TGTGCCAGCACCTTCGGGGCAACTAATGAAAAACTGTTTTTT
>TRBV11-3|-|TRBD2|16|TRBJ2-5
CASSVRTSGRVETQYF
TGTGCCAGCAGCGTCAGGACTAGCGGGAGGGTAGAGACCCAGTACTTC
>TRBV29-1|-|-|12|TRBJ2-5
CSVGPNGETQYF
TGCAGCGTTGGGCCAAATGGCGAGACCCAGTACTTC
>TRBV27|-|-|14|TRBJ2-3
CASSLSGVADTQYF
TGTGCCAGCAGTTTATCGGGAGTGGCCGATACGCAGTATTTT
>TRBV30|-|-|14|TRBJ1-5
CAWTTRHSNQPQHF
TGTGCCTGGACGACCAGGCATAGCAATCAGCCCCAGCATTTT
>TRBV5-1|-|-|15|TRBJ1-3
CASSLVSGGGNTIYF
TGCGCCAGCAGCTTGGTTTCCGGGGGAGGAAACACCATATATTTT
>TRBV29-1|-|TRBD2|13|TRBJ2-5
CSVEVGLAETQYF
TGCAGCGTTGAGGTAGGACTAGCGGAGACCCAGTACTTC
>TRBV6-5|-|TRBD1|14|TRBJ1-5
CAAWDRFYNQPQHF
TGTGCCGCCTGGGACAGATTTTATAATCAGCCCCAGCATTTT
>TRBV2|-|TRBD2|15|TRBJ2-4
CASRVASGAKNIQYF
TGTGCCAGCAGGGTCGCTAGCGGGGCCAAAAACATTCAGTACTTC
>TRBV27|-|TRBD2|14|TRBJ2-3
CASSRTSGTDTQYF
TGTGCCAGCAGCAGGACTAGCGGCACAGATACGCAGTATTTT
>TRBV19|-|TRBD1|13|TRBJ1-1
CASSLDRDTEAFF
TGTGCCAGTAGTTTAGACAGGGACACTGAAGCTTTCTTT
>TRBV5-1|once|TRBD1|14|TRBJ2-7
CASSPRTGSSEQYF
TGCGCCAGCAGCCCTCGGACAGGTTCGAGTGAGCAGTACTTC
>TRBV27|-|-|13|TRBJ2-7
CASRSRVAYEQYF
TGTGCCAGCAGATCACGAGTTGCCTACGAGCAGTACTTC
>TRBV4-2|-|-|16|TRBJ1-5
CASSQDYRRSNQPQHF
TGTGCCAGCAGCCAAGATTACAGACGTAGCAATCAGCCCCAGCATTTT
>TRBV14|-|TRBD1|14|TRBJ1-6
CASSQETGVSPLHF
TGTGCCAGCAGCCAGGAGACAGGGGTATCACCCCTCCACTTT
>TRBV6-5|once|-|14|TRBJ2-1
CASSYGVARNEQFF
TGTGCCAGCAGTTACGGGGTAGCGAGAAATGAGCAGTTCTTC
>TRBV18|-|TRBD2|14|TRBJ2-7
CASSPSGMAYEQYF
TGTGCCAGCTCACCTAGCGGGATGGCCTACGAGCAGTACTTC
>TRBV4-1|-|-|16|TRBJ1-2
CASSLEDLQGDGGYTF
TGCGCCAGCAGCCTCGAAGACCTACAGGGCGATGGGGGCTACACCTTC
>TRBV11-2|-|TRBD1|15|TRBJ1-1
CASSFRGEPNTEAFF
TGTGCCAGCAGCTTCAGGGGGGAACCGAACACTGAAGCTTTCTTT